A selection of T cell receptor beta chains follows, all from one sample in a study of Tregs in tolerant kidney transplant recipients. Clones were sequenced by immunoSEQ multiplex PCR, and TCRdb holds only the in-frame ones, with some missing. The data show 74,000 or so clones, 75% to 95% seen once. The sequences come from CD4+ T cells from blood (PBMCs), collected 24 months after the transplant. The receptors derive from a human patient who received a combined kidney and bone marrow transplant. The T cells may partly be graft donor cells. Each CDR3 is given with its conserved first and last residue. The D gene is left open where the match is weak. Some rows mark clone size as missing; the rest say once, few, many or name a class of expanded clone.

CDR3nt	CDR3aa	d_gene	len	v_gene	j_gene	abundance
TGCGCCAGCAGACCAACTGGACTAGCGAATCAAGAGACCCAGTACTTC	CASRPTGLANQETQYF	TRBD2	16	TRBV4-1	TRBJ2-5	NA
TGTGCCAGCAGCTCACCTCTGCTAGCGGGCCTCAATGAGCAGTTCTTC	CASSSPLLAGLNEQFF	TRBD2	16	TRBV7-9	TRBJ2-1	NA
TGTGCCACCAGCAGAGGTCTAGCGGGGGGAACAGATACGCAGTATTTT	CATSRGLAGGTDTQYF	TRBD2	16	TRBV15	TRBJ2-3	NA
TGTGCCTGGAGGCCCAGGGCGGGGAGAACTAATGAAAAACTGTTTTTT	CAWRPRAGRTNEKLFF	NA	16	TRBV30	TRBJ1-4	once
TGTGCCAGCAGCTTGGCGCTGGAGGAGGTTGGCTACACCTTC	CASSLALEEVGYTF	NA	14	TRBV5-5	TRBJ1-2	NA
TGTGCCAGCAGTGAACAACTAGCCGGGGAGCTGTTTTTT	CASSEQLAGELFF	NA	13	TRBV2	TRBJ2-2	few
TGTGCCAGCAGTGATCGGGCTAGCTTGTTATACAATGAGCAGTTCTTC	CASSDRASLLYNEQFF	NA	16	TRBV25-1	TRBJ2-1	NA
TGTGCCAGCGGGACAGGGCAAGGCTACACCTTC	CASGTGQGYTF	TRBD1	11	TRBV2	TRBJ1-2	NA
TGTGCCAGCAGTGAATATCTCTACACTGAAGCTTTCTTT	CASSEYLYTEAFF	NA	13	TRBV25-1	TRBJ1-1	NA
TGTGCCAGCAGCCCTCACAGGGGAGCTAGCACAGATACGCAGTATTTT	CASSPHRGASTDTQYF	TRBD1	16	TRBV7-9	TRBJ2-3	NA
TGTGCCAGCACTACAGGTCGGCCTGAAGCTTTCTTT	CASTTGRPEAFF	NA	12	TRBV28	TRBJ1-1	NA
TGTGCCAGTAGTACGCCGGGACTAGCGGGGCTTTACGAGCAGTACTTC	CASSTPGLAGLYEQYF	TRBD2	16	TRBV19	TRBJ2-7	NA
TGTGCCAGCAGCCAGTCAGGTTCTGGAAACACCATATATTTT	CASSQSGSGNTIYF	NA	14	TRBV7-8	TRBJ1-3	few
TGTGCCAGCAGGATTACTAGCGGGGGGCAAGGCCCACCTAGCACAGATACGCAGTATTTT	CASRITSGGQGPPSTDTQYF	TRBD2	20	TRBV2	TRBJ2-3	NA
TGTGCCAGCTCACTAGATCTTTCCGAGCAGTACTTC	CASSLDLSEQYF	NA	12	TRBV18	TRBJ2-7	NA
TGTGCCAGCACCACCGACCAGGATCAGCCCCAGCATTTT	CASTTDQDQPQHF	NA	13	TRBV2	TRBJ1-5	NA
TGTGCCAGCAGCTTGAAGCGGGGAAGCTCCTACGAGCAGTACTTC	CASSLKRGSSYEQYF	TRBD2	15	TRBV5-4	TRBJ2-7	NA
TGTGCCACCGCCCCGGGGACAGGGTTAGGGGAGCAGTACTTC	CATAPGTGLGEQYF	TRBD1	14	TRBV7-2	TRBJ2-7	NA
TGTGCCAGTAGTTTAATCAGGGGACCCCTCCACTTT	CASSLIRGPLHF	NA	12	TRBV19	TRBJ1-6	NA
TGTGCCAGCAGCACCCAGAACAATCAGCCCCAGCATTTT	CASSTQNNQPQHF	NA	13	TRBV7-2	TRBJ1-5	NA
TGTGCCAGTAGTATAAGGACAGGTTTGAACACTGAAGCTTTCTTT	CASSIRTGLNTEAFF	TRBD1	15	TRBV19	TRBJ1-1	NA
TGTGCCAGCAGCTCCAGTATCGTGCGGGCGTTTCAAGAGACCCAGTACTTC	CASSSSIVRAFQETQYF	NA	17	TRBV7-9	TRBJ2-5	once
TGTGCCATCTCACGGGGGGTGGATTTTGAGCCCCAGCATTTT	CAISRGVDFEPQHF	NA	14	TRBV10-3	TRBJ1-5	NA
TGTGCCAGCAGCTTGGTACAGACCATGAACACTGAAGCTTTCTTT	CASSLVQTMNTEAFF	NA	15	TRBV5-4	TRBJ1-1	NA
TGCAGCGTTGAGCGACAGGGTGACGGTGACACTGAAGCTTTCTTT	CSVERQGDGDTEAFF	TRBD1	15	TRBV29-1	TRBJ1-1	NA
TGTGCCAGCAGTACCCAGGGGGCTATGGAGAATACGCAGTATTTT	CASSTQGAMENTQYF	TRBD1	15	TRBV2	TRBJ2-3	NA
TGCGCCAGCAGCAACCGGGACAGGGTATTTCGAGAGGGCTATGGCTACACCTTC	CASSNRDRVFREGYGYTF	TRBD1	18	TRBV5-1	TRBJ1-2	NA